By proportion, the clone carrying this T cell receptor (beta chain) is medium-sized (0.01 to 0.1%). The SP2 primer and nested alpha and beta constant region primers amplified ligated cDNA in four rounds. For blood and skin samples, reverse transcription used TCR alpha and beta constant primers. TCRdb independently ran MiXCR on the UMI-ligation and nested PCR reads; one entry per CDR3 protein. The sample shows 20,000 to 25,000 distinct CDR3 sequences, around 6% of them seen only once. Treatment given: skin biopsy from PPD injection site in Mantoux-positive individual. TCR cDNA received a 3' ligated oligonucleotide that carried a UMI. Biopsied sites were PPD injections in people with a positive Mantoux test. Reverse transcription used DNase-treated unsorted total RNA, aiming for roughly 1 to 1000 ng. The data were taken from a study of naive and memory T cell subsets. J was trimmed by 5 bases and V by 1 base; bases with no gene match: 3. The CDR3 is 16 amino acids. The germline CDR1 and CDR2 sequences are LGHDT and YNNKEL (reference sequence).

This receptor was identified in an adult in good health. The genes are TRBV3-1 and TRBJ2-1; TRBD2 matches 12 bases. Source: skin, taken from a tuberculin skin test site. CDR3 DNA sequence: TGTGCCAGCAGCCAAGTACTAGCGGGGGGAAACAATGAGCAGTTCTTC. This encodes CASSQVLAGGNNEQFF.